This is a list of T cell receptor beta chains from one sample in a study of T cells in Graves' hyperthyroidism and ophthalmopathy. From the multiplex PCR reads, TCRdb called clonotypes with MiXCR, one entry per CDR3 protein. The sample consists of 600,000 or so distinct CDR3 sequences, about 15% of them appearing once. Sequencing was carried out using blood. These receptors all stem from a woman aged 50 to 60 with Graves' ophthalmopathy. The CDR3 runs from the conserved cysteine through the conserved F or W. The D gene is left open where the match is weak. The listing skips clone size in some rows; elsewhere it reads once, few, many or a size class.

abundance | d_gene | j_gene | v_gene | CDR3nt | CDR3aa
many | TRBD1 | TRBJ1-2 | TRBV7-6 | TGTGCCAGCAGCATAGGGACAGGGGATTCCTATGGCTACACCTTC | CASSIGTGDSYGYTF
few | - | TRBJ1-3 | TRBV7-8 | TGTGCCACACGGGACACCGTCACTCCAGGAAACACCATATATTTT | CATRDTVTPGNTIYF
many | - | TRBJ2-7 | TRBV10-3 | TGTGCCATCAGTCGGCAGAGTGTTGGGTCCTACGAGCAGTACTTC | CAISRQSVGSYEQYF
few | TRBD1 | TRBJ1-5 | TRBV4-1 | TGCGCCAGCAGCCCTCGCGGAACGGCCCAGGGGGAACAGCCCCAGCATTTT | CASSPRGTAQGEQPQHF
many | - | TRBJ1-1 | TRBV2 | TGTGCCAGCCACCGATCTGACCTAGGTACTGAAGCTTTCTTT | CASHRSDLGTEAFF
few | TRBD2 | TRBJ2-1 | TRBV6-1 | TGTGCCAGCAGTGAAGCGTTGCCTAGCGGGAGGGTGGGGGATGAGCAGTTCTTC | CASSEALPSGRVGDEQFF
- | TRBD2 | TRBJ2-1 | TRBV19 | TGTGCCTGTAAAGTTACTAGCGGGGAACCACGGGGGGAGCAGTTCTTC | CACKVTSGEPRGEQFF
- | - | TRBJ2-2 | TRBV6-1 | TGTGCCAGCAGCTCCCCCCTGACAGAACGGAAGAACACCGGGGAGCTGTTTTTT | CASSSPLTERKNTGELFF
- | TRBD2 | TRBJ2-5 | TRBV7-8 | TGTGCCAGCAGCCCCTACAGCGGGACCGGGGAGACCCAGTACTTC | CASSPYSGTGETQYF
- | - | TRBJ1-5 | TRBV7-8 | TGTGCCAGCAGCTTGTACCGCCAGGGTTTCAATCAGCCCCAGCATTTT | CASSLYRQGFNQPQHF
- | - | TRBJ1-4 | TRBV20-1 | TGCAGTGCTAGTTTTGGTGGCAGCAGCGAAAAACTGTTTTTT | CSASFGGSSEKLFF
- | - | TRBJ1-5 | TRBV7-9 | TGTGCCAGCAGCTTGAACAGCGGGGATCAGCCCCAGCATTTT | CASSLNSGDQPQHF
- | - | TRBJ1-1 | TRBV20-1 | TGCAGTGCACCAAGACCCCCGAACACTGAAGCTTTCTTT | CSAPRPPNTEAFF
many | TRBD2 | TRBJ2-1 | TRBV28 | TGTGCCAGCAGTTTATCCCTCCGGACTAGCGGGAACCATGAGCAGTTCTTC | CASSLSLRTSGNHEQFF
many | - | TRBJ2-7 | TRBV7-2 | TGTGCCAGCAGCTTTCCCCCCCGGAGTGAGCAGTACTTC | CASSFPPRSEQYF
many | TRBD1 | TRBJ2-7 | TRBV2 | TGTGCCAGCAGTGAACCCGGGACAGGGGTTGTCGAGCAGTACTTC | CASSEPGTGVVEQYF
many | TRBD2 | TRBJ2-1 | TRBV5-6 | TGTGCCAGCAGCACCAGCGGGAGAACCTACAATGAGCAGTTCTTC | CASSTSGRTYNEQFF
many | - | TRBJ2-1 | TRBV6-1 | TGTGCCAGCAGTGACGGTTTAGGGGGCGGGGGCAATGAGCAGTTCTTC | CASSDGLGGGGNEQFF
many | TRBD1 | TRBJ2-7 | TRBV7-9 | TGTGCCAGCGGACAGGGGGGCAGCTACGAGCAGTACTTC | CASGQGGSYEQYF
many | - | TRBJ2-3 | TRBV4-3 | TGCGCCAGCAGGCAGGGGGATACGCAGTATTTT | CASRQGDTQYF
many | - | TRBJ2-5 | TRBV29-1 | TGCAGCGTTGATCTGCAGTACCAAGAGACCCAGTACTTC | CSVDLQYQETQYF
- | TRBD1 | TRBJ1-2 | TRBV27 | TGTGCCAGCAGTCGGACAGGGGCTTACTATGGCTACACCTTC | CASSRTGAYYGYTF